Below are 20 T cell receptor beta chains sequenced from a single sample in a study of control samples from healthy donors and cancer patients. Profiling relied on immunoSEQ multiplex PCR, and the TCRdb table lists in-frame clones only, not all of them. The repertoire includes about 85,000 clones, roughly nine tenths of them detected once, and roughly 7.2% sits in the top ten. The sample taken for sequencing was blood. These receptors all come from an older woman in good health.

The chain carries TRBV6-4 and TRBJ2-3; no clear D. There are 15 residues in the CDR3. Germline assignment: CDR1 MRHNA and CDR2 SNTAGT. V shed 6 bases and J shed 4 bases, with 17 bases lying between them. CDR3 nucleotide sequence: TGTGCCAGCAGCCAAACCTTAAGGGCCGCAGATACGCAGTATTTT. It codes for CASSQTLRAADTQYF.

This clone was detected once. The rearrangement uses TRBV19 and TRBJ1-2; 9 bases are a match to TRBD1. Germline CDR1 LNHDA, CDR2 SQIVND (reference sequence). The J segment lost 4 bases and the V segment lost 2 bases, leaving 17 bases of the junction unmatched. This CDR3 region has 19 residues. CDR3 in amino acids: CASSIKGMAGTGNFYGYTF. For the CDR3, the DNA is TGTGCCAGTAGTATAAAAGGCATGGCCGGGACAGGGAACTTCTATGGCTACACCTTC.

Note on this clone: A junction boundary mismatches the germline segment, possibly from a read error. This sequence joins TRBV3-1 (or the pseudogene TRBV3-2) and TRBJ1-2; 8 positions agree with TRBD1. The CDR3 runs to 13 residues. The germline gives CDR1 LGHDT, CDR2 YNNKEL (reference sequence). The CDR3: CASSLLPGQALFF. The CDR3, as DNA: TGTGCCAGCAGCCTACTCCCGGGACAGGCACTTTTCTTC.

The gene calls are TRBV7-8 and TRBJ1-6; D is ambiguous. Trimming left V 3 bases short and J 5 bases short, with 14 bases between. CDR3 size: 16 residues. The germline V gene encodes CDR1 SGHVS and CDR2 FQNEAQ. CDR3 in amino acids: CASSFFATPNNSPLHF. CDR3 nucleotide sequence: TGTGCCAGCAGCTTTTTCGCGACACCGAATAATTCACCCCTCCACTTT. Combining the CDR3 with reference TRBV7-8 and TRBJ1-6 gives the whole variable domain GAGVSQSPRYKVAKRGQDVALRCDPISGHVSLFWYQQALGQGPEFLTYFQNEAQLDKSGLPSDRFFAERPEGSVSTLKIQRTQQEDSAVYLCASSFFATPNNSPLHFGNGTRLTVT.

V and J are TRBV9 and TRBJ2-6; D call uncertain. The germline V gene has CDR1 SGDLS and CDR2 YYNGEE. The CDR3 extends over 15 amino acids. V gave up 4 bases and J gave up 0 bases, with 8 bases separating them. CDR3: CASSRASSGANVLTF. The DNA for the CDR3 is TGTGCCAGCAGCAGGGCGAGCTCTGGGGCCAACGTCCTGACTTTC.

The V and J genes are TRBV5-1 and TRBJ1-4, with a possible D match to TRBD1 (5 bases). This CDR3 comprises 13 residues. Germline CDR1 is SGHRS and CDR2 is YFSETQ. V was pared by 9 bases and J by 7 bases, with 16 bases between. CDR3 coding DNA: TGCGCCACCTCGAGTGGGGGTGGTGAAAAACTGTTTTTT. Protein: CATSSGGGEKLFF.

The chain joins TRBV9 to TRBJ1-2; no clear D. CDR1 is SGDLS, CDR2 YYNGEE, per germline. Trimming left V 0 bases short and J 8 bases short, with 14 bases between. This CDR3 spans 14 amino acids. The CDR3 DNA follows: TGTGCCAGCAGCGTAGATGGATGGGAGGAGGGCTACACCTTC. Translated, it gives CASSVDGWEEGYTF.

The rearrangement joins TRBV2 to TRBJ2-4; 7 positions agree with TRBD1. The germline V gene has CDR1 SNHLY and CDR2 FYNNEI. V shed 6 bases and J 3 bases; nucleotides not matched to a gene: 14. This CDR3 spans 17 amino acids. CDR3 region: CASRGSEGARIKNIQYF. The CDR3 DNA is TGTGCCAGCAGGGGTTCCGAGGGGGCCAGAATCAAAAACATTCAGTACTTC.

This rearrangement joins TRBV2 to TRBJ2-7; TRBD1 agrees at 9 bases. From germline, CDR1 is SNHLY and CDR2 FYNNEI. CDR3 size: 13 residues. V shed 7 bases and J 5 bases; nucleotides not matched to a gene: 6. CDR3 protein: CASTRDRENEQYF. CDR3 coding DNA: TGTGCCAGCACTCGGGACAGGGAGAACGAGCAGTACTTC.

This clone appeared a single time. The V call is TRBV3-1 (or the pseudogene TRBV3-2), the J call TRBJ1-2; TRBD1 aligns across 7 bases. This CDR3 spans 15 amino acids. Germline assignment: CDR1 LGHDT and CDR2 YNNKEL (reference sequence). The V and J ends lost 4 bases and 3 bases, in that order; junction bases with no gene match: 8. CDR3 sequence (DNA): TGTGCCAGCAGCCGAACAGGGGCCTTCCACTATGGCTACACCTTC. Translation gives CASSRTGAFHYGYTF.

The chain links TRBV19 to TRBJ2-6; 8 positions match TRBD1. The germline CDR1 and CDR2 sequences are LNHDA and SQIVND (reference sequence). V lost 3 bases, J lost 4 bases, and 8 bases stayed unmatched. The CDR3 extends over 17 amino acids. CDR3 loop: CASSILQGAHGANVLTF. The DNA of the CDR3 is TGTGCCAGTAGTATCCTTCAGGGGGCTCACGGGGCCAACGTCCTGACTTTC.

On this clone itself: Sequence at one end of the junction differs from germline and may be a read error. The chain couples TRBV18 to TRBJ1-4; 7 bases are a match to TRBD1. The CDR3 consists of 13 residues. Germline V gene lookup returns CDR1 KGHSH and CDR2 LQKENI. The CDR3 bases are TGTGCCAGCCCACCGGGACAGAATGAAAAACTGTTTTTT. Translation gives CASPPGQNEKLFF.

This clone was counted once. The chain carries TRBV4-2 and TRBJ2-1; D gene uncertain. The germline CDR1 and CDR2 sequences are LGHNA and YNFKEQ. This CDR3 spans 13 amino acids. V lost 3 bases and J 4 bases, leaving 7 bases between the germline ends. CDR3 sequence reads: CASSQEPYNEQFF. The CDR3 coding sequence is TGTGCCAGCAGCCAGGAGCCGTACAATGAGCAGTTCTTC.

This clone counts as medium-sized (0.01 to 0.1%). V and J are TRBV6-4 and TRBJ2-1, with TRBD2 matching over 10 bases. This CDR3 region has 15 residues. Germline CDR1 and CDR2: MRHNA and SNTAGT. With V trimmed by 3 bases and J by 8 bases, 7 bases remained unmatched. CDR3 residues: CASSEGTSGTDEQFF. The CDR3 DNA reads as TGTGCCAGCAGTGAGGGAACTAGCGGGACGGATGAGCAGTTCTTC.

The chain combines TRBV6-5 with TRBJ1-1, with 8 nucleotides matching TRBD1. Trimming at V came to 8 bases and at J to 4 bases, leaving 12 bases not matched to a gene. Germline V gene lookup returns CDR1 MNHEY and CDR2 SVGAGI. The CDR3 runs to 15 residues. CDR3 sequence: CASDPTGGSSTEAFF. CDR3 coding DNA: TGTGCCAGCGATCCAACAGGGGGAAGTAGCACTGAAGCTTTCTTT.

The V and J genes are TRBV5-1 and TRBJ2-3; TRBD2 agrees at 9 bases. This CDR3 spans 17 amino acids. Losses at the gene ends were 0 bases for V and 4 bases for J; bases not matched to a gene: 9. Germline CDR1 and CDR2: SGHRS and YFSETQ. The CDR3 DNA is TGCGCCAGCAGCTTGGCGGCTAGCGGGGCCAGGCCAGATACGCAGTATTTT. Its translation: CASSLAASGARPDTQYF. Full variable domain (missing parts from reference TRBV5-1 and TRBJ2-3): KAGVTQTPRYLIKTRGQQVTLSCSPISGHRSVSWYQQTPGQGLQFLFEYFSETQRNKGNFPGRFSGRQFSNSRSEMNVSTLELGDSALYLCASSLAASGARPDTQYFGPGTRLTVL.

The V gene is TRBV2, the J gene TRBJ1-6; D not certain. The length of the CDR3 is 11 residues. Trimming removed 7 bases at V and 7 bases at J, with 5 bases between. Germline assignment: CDR1 SNHLY and CDR2 FYNNEI. CDR3: CASTANSPLHF. The DNA of the CDR3 is TGTGCCAGCACAGCAAATTCACCCCTCCACTTT.

The V gene is TRBV5-1, the J gene TRBJ1-1; perhaps TRBD1 as D (6 bases). V dropped 1 base and J dropped 3 bases, with 19 bases sitting between them. The CDR3 is made up of 17 amino acids. From germline, CDR1 is SGHRS and CDR2 YFSETQ. The CDR3: CASSLTRGRISDTEAFF. CDR3 sequence (DNA): TGCGCCAGCAGCTTGACCAGGGGAAGGATATCGGACACTGAAGCTTTCTTT. Variable domain in full (rest from reference TRBV5-1 and TRBJ1-1): KAGVTQTPRYLIKTRGQQVTLSCSPISGHRSVSWYQQTPGQGLQFLFEYFSETQRNKGNFPGRFSGRQFSNSRSEMNVSTLELGDSALYLCASSLTRGRISDTEAFFGQGTRLTVV.

The CDR3 coding sequence is TGTGCCAGCTCACCAGACAAGAACTATGGCTACACCTTC. Translation: CASSPDKNYGYTF. The chain has TRBV18 and TRBJ1-2; D gene uncertain. The CDR3 runs 13 residues. V lost 2 bases, J lost 2 bases, and 6 bases lay in between. CDR1 is KGHSH and CDR2 is LQKENI in the germline V gene. The full variable domain, completed using reference TRBV18 and TRBJ1-2, is NAGVMQNPRHLVRRRGQEARLRCSPMKGHSHVYWYRQLPEEGLKFMVYLQKENIIDESGMPKERFSAEFPKEGPSILRIQQVVRGDSAAYFCASSPDKNYGYTFGSGTRLTVV.

This chain joins TRBV24-1 and TRBJ1-5; D is undetermined. The V end lost 2 bases, the J end lost 6 bases, and 4 bases lay between the germline ends. Germline V CDR1 and CDR2: KGHDR, SFDVKD. The CDR3 loop spans 12 amino acids. This chain's CDR3 is CATSDWGQPQHF. CDR3 coding DNA: TGTGCCACCAGTGATTGGGGTCAGCCCCAGCATTTT.